These 15 T cell receptor beta chains came from one sample sequenced in a study of OX40 agonist ivuxolimab in advanced cancers. Measured with immunoSEQ multiplex PCR; TCRdb has only the in-frame clones, and not every one. This sample yields approximately 80,000 clones, of which around 85% are seen a single time; approximately 0.57% belongs to the top ten. The sequences come from CD4+ or CD8+ T cells sorted from blood, collected in a trial of the OX40 agonist ivuxolimab. The receptor source for this set is an adult with an advanced solid tumor such as melanoma, head and neck, liver or kidney cancer.

The chain has TRBV7-9 and TRBJ2-2; 11 bases align to TRBD2. The CDR3 covers 16 residues. Looked up from germline, CDR1 is SEHNR and CDR2 is FQNEAQ (reference sequence). Trimming at V came to 5 bases and at J to 6 bases, leaving 8 bases not matched to a gene. The CDR3: CASSRASGGPSGELFF. CDR3 sequence (DNA): TGTGCCAGCAGCCGCGCTAGCGGGGGGCCCTCCGGGGAGCTGTTTTTT.

This clone was found once. The V gene is TRBV7-6, the J gene TRBJ2-6, with D hard to call. The V gene lost 5 bases and the J gene lost 1 base, with 3 bases spanning the gap. Germline V lookup: CDR1 SGHVS, CDR2 FNYEAQ. The CDR3 totals 13 residues. DNA of the CDR3: TGTGCCAGCAGCCGGTCTGGGGCCAACGTCCTGACTTTC. It specifies CASSRSGANVLTF.

This clone was detected once. The CDR3 sequence: CASSDSGGTPYEQYF. In DNA, the CDR3 is TGTGCCAGCAGCGATAGCGGGGGGACTCCCTACGAGCAGTACTTC. The chain carries TRBV25-1 and TRBJ2-7; 10 positions agree with TRBD2. Unmatched junction bases numbered 7, after V lost 6 bases and J lost 2 bases. Germline V gene lookup returns CDR1 MGHDK and CDR2 SYGVNS. This CDR3 comprises 15 residues.

The chain combines TRBV11-2 with TRBJ1-1; 8 bases agree with TRBD1. The CDR3 sequence is 17 residues long. In germline, CDR1 is SGHAT, CDR2 FQNNGV. V shed 0 bases, J shed 4 bases, and the junction held 10 bases outside the gene matches. CDR3 protein: CASSLDSRGLKGTEAFF. CDR3 DNA sequence: TGTGCCAGCAGCTTAGATTCCAGGGGGCTGAAGGGCACTGAAGCTTTCTTT.

The rearrangement joins TRBV10-2 to TRBJ2-3; TRBD2 agrees at 16 bases. Germline lookup yields CDR1 WSHSY and CDR2 SAAADI. The CDR3 contains 15 residues. The J segment lost 6 bases and the V segment lost 6 bases, leaving 3 bases of the junction unmatched. In nucleotides, the CDR3 is TGCGCCAGCAGGGGACTAGCGGGGGGGAAGGATACGCAGTATTTT. This translates into CASRGLAGGKDTQYF.

In this sample, this clone turned up a few times. V is TRBV5-1 and J is TRBJ2-3; D is perhaps TRBD2 (6 bases). Germline V gene sequence: CDR1 SGHRS, CDR2 YFSETQ. V gave up 0 bases and J gave up 2 bases, with 7 bases separating them. This CDR3 is 14 amino acids long. The DNA of the CDR3 is TGCGCCAGCAGCTTGGGGACTACCACAGATACGCAGTATTTT. Amino acid sequence: CASSLGTTTDTQYF.

The rearrangement uses TRBV14 and TRBJ2-6; D remains ambiguous. Trimming pared 5 bases from V and 2 bases from J, leaving 7 bases between. CDR3 length equals 14 residues. Germline V gene lookup returns CDR1 SGHDN and CDR2 FVKESK. CDR3 sequence: CASSRSAGANVLTF. In DNA, the CDR3 is TGTGCCAGCAGCAGGTCCGCTGGGGCCAACGTCCTGACTTTC.

This chain links TRBV10-3 with TRBJ2-2, with TRBD2 matching over 8 bases. This CDR3 has 14 amino acids. Per germline, CDR1 ENHRY and CDR2 SYGVKD. With 8 bases clipped from V and 5 bases from J, the junction kept 7 bases outside the gene matches. CDR3 in DNA: TGTGCCATCGGTGTGGTAGCGGGGACCGGGGAGCTGTTTTTT. This sequence encodes CAIGVVAGTGELFF.

The genes are TRBV5-4 and TRBJ2-7, with TRBD1 matching over 7 bases. Losses at the gene ends were 2 bases for V and 1 base for J; bases not matched to a gene: 3. CDR3 length equals 14 residues. In germline, CDR1 is SGHNT, CDR2 YYREEE (reference sequence). CDR3 amino acids: CASSLPGQSYEQYF. CDR3 coding DNA: TGTGCCAGCAGCTTACCGGGACAGTCCTACGAGCAGTACTTC.

CDR3 in DNA: TGTGCCTGGGAAGAGGGCTCTAGTCTCAATGAGCAGTTCTTC. Its translation: CAWEEGSSLNEQFF. The chain carries TRBV30 and TRBJ2-1, with D perhaps matching TRBD2 (5 bases). This CDR3 spans 14 amino acids. V lost 5 bases and J lost 6, with 17 bases in between. The germline CDR1 and CDR2 sequences are GTSNPN and SVGIG (reference sequence).

The chain has TRBV11-2 and TRBJ1-1; no definite D call. Germline lookup yields CDR1 SGHAT and CDR2 FQNNGV. The CDR3 consists of 16 residues. Trimming shortened V by 5 bases and J by 4 bases, and 20 bases separated the two germline ends. CDR3 sequence (DNA): TGTGCCAGCAGCAGATCACTGGCGGCCGTGAGCACTGAAGCTTTCTTT. Translating gives CASSRSLAAVSTEAFF. The full variable domain, completed using reference TRBV11-2 and TRBJ1-1, is EAGVAQSPRYKIIEKRQSVAFWCNPISGHATLYWYQQILGQGPKLLIQFQNNGVVDDSQLPKDRFSAERLKGVDSTLKIQPAKLEDSAVYLCASSRSLAAVSTEAFFGQGTRLTVV.

The V call is TRBV4-1, the J call TRBJ2-4; D call uncertain. The CDR3 contains 18 residues. The germline gives CDR1 MGHRA, CDR2 YSYEKL. V was shortened by 3 bases and J by 0 bases, with 18 bases between the two germline ends. DNA of the CDR3: TGCGCCAGCAGCCAGGGTGCGGCGGCAGTCCTAGCCAAAAACATTCAGTACTTC. Translation: CASSQGAAAVLAKNIQYF.

The chain joins TRBV6-4 to TRBJ1-2; possible D gene TRBD1, 6 bases. Germline V lookup: CDR1 MRHNA, CDR2 SNTAGT. With 10 bases removed from V and 8 bases from J, the gap between germline ends came to 11 bases. The CDR3 consists of 10 residues. DNA of the CDR3: TGTGCCAACACAGGGTGGGGCTACACCTTC. Residues: CANTGWGYTF.

The chain uses TRBV11-2 and TRBJ2-1; D is unresolved. V gave up 5 bases and J gave up 2 bases, with 7 bases separating them. The CDR3 has 13 residues. Germline loops: CDR1 SGHAT, CDR2 FQNNGV. The CDR3 protein is CASSPDPYNEQFF. CDR3 coding DNA: TGTGCCAGCAGCCCAGACCCCTACAATGAGCAGTTCTTC.

The chain combines TRBV6-6 with TRBJ1-4; possible D gene TRBD1, 5 bases. The CDR3 is made up of 16 amino acids. The germline V and J ends were trimmed by 5 bases and 8 bases, with 21 bases remaining between them. CDR1 is MNHNY and CDR2 is SVGAGI in the germline V gene (reference sequence). The CDR3 loop reads CASSPQGPRSLEKLFF. CDR3 sequence (DNA): TGTGCCAGCAGTCCCCAGGGCCCCAGATCTCTAGAAAAACTGTTTTTT.